The rows below give T cell receptor beta chains drawn from one sample of a study of response to subunit inactivated influenza vaccine. One entry per CDR3 protein results from TCRdb running MiXCR on the RT-PCR reads. This sample carries 540,000 or so distinct CDR3 sequences, 10% to 15% of them seen once, and the ten largest clones take about an eighth. Material: PBMCs from blood, obtained roughly 47 days after vaccination. The receptors stem from a man in his fifties or sixties who received an inactivated influenza vaccine. CDR3s include the opening cysteine and the closing phenylalanine or tryptophan. D genes are given only for firm matches. Size is stated for part of the rows, as once, few or many counts, or as a class when the clone is expanded.

CDR3aa	CDR3nt	v_gene	d_gene	j_gene	abundance
CSARDSRDSFQETQYF	TGCAGTGCTAGAGACTCCCGGGACAGCTTCCAAGAGACCCAGTACTTC	TRBV20-1	TRBD1	TRBJ2-5	few
CASSLGRRDRGGYTF	TGTGCCAGCAGCTTAGGAAGGCGGGACAGGGGTGGCTACACCTTC	TRBV7-9	TRBD1	TRBJ1-2	.
CASSQYQRSNEQFF	TGTGCCAGCAGCCAATACCAGCGGAGCAATGAGCAGTTCTTC	TRBV14	.	TRBJ2-1	few
CASSLEGTGGSPLHF	TGCGCCAGCAGCTTGGAGGGGACAGGGGGTTCACCCCTCCACTTT	TRBV5-1	TRBD1	TRBJ1-6	few
CASSQDLVGGARSPLHF	TGTGCCAGCAGCCAAGATCTTGTGGGGGGGGCGCGTTCACCCCTCCACTTT	TRBV3-1	.	TRBJ1-6	few
CASSATGTGRGNEQFF	TGTGCCAGCAGCGCGACCGGGACAGGGAGGGGCAATGAGCAGTTCTTC	TRBV9	TRBD1	TRBJ2-1	few
CASSYLDEQFF	TGTGCCAGCAGTTATCTCGATGAGCAGTTCTTC	TRBV6-2/TRBV6-3	.	TRBJ2-1	.
CASSFAAGGQETQYF	TGTGCCAGCAGCTTTGCAGCGGGGGGACAAGAGACCCAGTACTTC	TRBV7-9	TRBD2	TRBJ2-5	few
CASSSTSGRWNTGELFF	TGCGCCAGCAGCTCGACTAGCGGGAGATGGAACACCGGGGAGCTGTTTTTT	TRBV5-1	TRBD2	TRBJ2-2	many
CASSKDRRRPYEQYF	TGTGCCAGCAGCAAAGACAGGAGAAGGCCCTACGAGCAGTACTTC	TRBV7-8	.	TRBJ2-7	few
CSARGGRVYEQFF	TGCAGTGCTAGAGGGGGCCGCGTCTATGAGCAGTTCTTC	TRBV20-1	.	TRBJ2-1	.
CASSSPGLAGVFSYNEQFF	TGTGCCAGCAGCTCGCCGGGACTAGCGGGGGTTTTCTCCTACAATGAGCAGTTCTTC	TRBV11-2	TRBD2	TRBJ2-1	few
CSAIGTLNADTQYF	TGCAGTGCTATCGGGACCCTAAACGCGGATACGCAGTATTTT	TRBV20-1	.	TRBJ2-3	.
CSATPGTVAEQYF	TGCAGTGCTACTCCTGGGACAGTAGCCGAGCAGTACTTC	TRBV20-1	TRBD1	TRBJ2-7	many